This T cell receptor (beta chain) originates from a study of blood T cell repertoires in COVID-19. Profiling relied on immunoSEQ multiplex PCR, and the TCRdb table lists in-frame clones only, not all of them. This sample has roughly 120,000 clones, with approximately 82% found just once. This clone was counted a few times. The same CDR3 arises from other DNA sequences in this sample as well. The V gene lost 5 bases and the J gene lost 2 bases, with 7 bases spanning the gap. The germline gives CDR1 SGHTA, CDR2 FQGNSA. The CDR3 is made up of 12 amino acids. The sequencing input was peripheral blood. This receptor was obtained from an older man with active or convalescent COVID-19. The chain has TRBV7-2 and TRBJ2-7; D is uncertain. Here the CDR3 DNA reads TGTGCCAGCAGCCTTTCGGCCTACGAGCAGTACTTC. Amino acid sequence: CASSLSAYEQYF.